Presented here are 2 T cell receptor beta chains from one specimen sequenced in a study of early T cells in non-severe SARS-CoV-2 infection. TCRdb re-called the 5' RACE reads with MiXCR, one entry per CDR3 protein. The data contain about 58,000 distinct CDR3 sequences, roughly 12% of them singletons. The source material was whole blood. All receptors come from an adult who was a healthcare worker with PCR-confirmed SARS-CoV-2 infection or an uninfected control (not recorded which).

This clonotype was detected ten times or more. The chain couples TRBV3-1 to TRBJ2-5, with TRBD2 identical over 7 bases. Germline trimming cut 6 bases from V and 5 bases from J; bases unmatched to any gene: 9. The CDR3 sequence is 14 residues long. Germline CDR1 and CDR2: LGHDT and YNNKEL (reference sequence). The CDR3 sequence is CASRDSGRKETQYF. CDR3 nucleotides: TGTGCCAGCAGGGATAGCGGGCGCAAGGAGACCCAGTACTTC.

The table lists this clonotype with many counts. The chain employs TRBV6-5 and TRBJ1-2, with 8 bases identical to TRBD1. With V trimmed by 0 bases and J by 2 bases, 2 bases remained unmatched. This CDR3 region has 15 residues. CDR1 and CDR2 (germline): MNHEY, SVGAGI. CDR3 residues: CASSYSAGGNYGYTF. DNA of the CDR3: TGTGCCAGCAGTTACTCGGCAGGGGGCAACTATGGCTACACCTTC.